These T cell receptor beta chains were read from a single sample in a study of blood T cell repertoires in COVID-19. TCRdb's copy holds only in-frame clones and misses some; the assay was immunoSEQ multiplex PCR. This repertoire shows roughly 150,000 clones, about four fifths found once; its top ten account for 8.1%. Sequencing was done on a sample of peripheral blood. The receptors derive from a woman in her fifties or sixties with COVID-19, enrolled during active disease. CDR3s include the opening cysteine and the closing phenylalanine or tryptophan. The D gene is left open where the match is weak. Not all rows give a size; the values are once, few, many and, for expanded clones, a class.

.	.	TRBV18	TRBJ2-3	CASSPLGAPRTDTQYF	TGTGCCAGCTCACCACTCGGTGCGCCCCGCACAGATACGCAGTATTTT
.	TRBD1	TRBV6-5	TRBJ1-2	CASAPDRTNYGYTF	TGTGCCAGCGCTCCGGACAGGACAAACTATGGCTACACCTTC
.	TRBD1	TRBV24-1	TRBJ2-1	CATSAPRGTGVNEQFF	TGTGCCACCAGTGCTCCGAGGGGGACAGGGGTTAATGAGCAGTTCTTC
.	.	TRBV3-1/TRBV3-2	TRBJ2-2	CASSHTRGTGELFF	TGTGCCAGCAGTCATACCCGGGGCACCGGGGAGCTGTTTTTT
.	.	TRBV11-2	TRBJ2-7	CASSSLGASNEQYF	TGTGCCAGCAGCTCCCTCGGTGCTAGCAACGAGCAGTACTTC
.	TRBD1	TRBV28	TRBJ2-3	CASSLGTGWADTQYF	TGTGCCAGCAGTTTAGGGACAGGGTGGGCAGATACGCAGTATTTT
.	.	TRBV29-1	TRBJ1-1	CSVAYGQRSVANTEAFF	TGCAGCGTTGCGTATGGTCAGCGTTCCGTTGCGAACACTGAAGCTTTCTTT
few	TRBD1	TRBV3-1/TRBV3-2	TRBJ2-4	CASSQERRRDRVSF	TGTGCCAGCAGCCAAGAAAGGCGCCGGGACAGGGTGTCCTTC
many	.	TRBV4-1	TRBJ1-4	CASSQEIRGEKLFF	TGCGCCAGCAGCCAAGAAATCCGGGGAGAAAAACTGTTTTTT
few	TRBD1	TRBV6-6	TRBJ1-1	CASSSTGTGRTEAFF	TGTGCCAGCAGTTCAACCGGGACAGGGAGAACTGAAGCTTTCTTT
.	TRBD2	TRBV2	TRBJ2-3	CASRLLAGGSTDTQYF	TGTGCCAGCAGGCTCTTGGCGGGGGGGAGCACAGATACGCAGTATTTT
.	.	TRBV10-1	TRBJ2-1	CASSETGGVTNEQFF	TGCGCCAGCAGCGAAACAGGGGGGGTTACCAATGAGCAGTTCTTC
.	.	TRBV6-5	TRBJ1-1	CASSLFGDSTSEAFF	TGTGCCAGCAGTCTCTTCGGAGACAGCACCTCAGAAGCTTTCTTT
.	.	TRBV19	TRBJ1-2	CASSIKGDTYGYTF	TGTGCCAGTAGTATAAAGGGAGACACGTATGGCTACACCTTC
.	.	TRBV7-9	TRBJ1-4	CASSPPGSRTNEKLFF	TGTGCCAGCAGCCCCCCAGGGTCTAGAACTAATGAAAAACTGTTTTTT
.	TRBD1	TRBV24-1	TRBJ1-2	CATSDRTGTFYGYTF	TGTGCCACCAGTGACCGGACAGGCACCTTCTATGGCTACACCTTC
.	TRBD2	TRBV28	TRBJ2-5	CASSSSGDGEETQYF	TGTGCCAGCAGTTCGAGCGGGGACGGAGAAGAGACCCAGTACTTC
.	TRBD2	TRBV25-1	TRBJ2-5	CASSEYGGLAEGETQYF	TGTGCCAGCAGTGAATACGGGGGACTAGCGGAGGGCGAGACCCAGTACTTC
.	.	TRBV2	TRBJ1-2	CASSEQGRYGYTF	TGTGCCAGCAGTGAACAGGGCCGCTATGGCTACACCTTC
.	TRBD2	TRBV5-4	TRBJ2-1	CASYGGIAGAGDEQFF	TGTGCCAGTTATGGGGGGATAGCGGGGGCCGGGGATGAGCAGTTCTTC
.	TRBD2	TRBV28	TRBJ2-1	CASSPRGGGRARDEQFF	TGTGCCAGCAGTCCCCGTGGAGGCGGGAGGGCAAGGGATGAGCAGTTCTTC
.	TRBD1	TRBV3-1/TRBV3-2	TRBJ2-3	CASSQTGAVDTQYF	TGTGCCAGCAGCCAAACAGGGGCGGTAGATACGCAGTATTTT
.	.	TRBV7-9	TRBJ1-2	CASSLDLSGGYTF	TGTGCCAGCAGCTTAGATTTGAGTGGTGGCTACACCTTC
.	.	TRBV19	TRBJ1-6	CASSTTLIHARGSYNSPLHF	TGTGCCAGTAGTACGACGTTGATCCACGCTAGGGGGTCCTATAATTCACCCCTCCACTTT
.	.	TRBV6-5	TRBJ1-3	CASSYSGPGNTIYF	TGTGCCAGCAGTTACTCCGGTCCCGGAAACACCATATATTTT